One T cell receptor (beta chain) is described in this entry. Its antigen is unknown. The data were obtained in a study of long-term antiretroviral therapy in people with HIV. The study, taken as a whole, reports: Blood collection from about 2004 to 2018 possibly occurred under older ART regimens. The data indicate that diversity increased after ART but remained below transplant donor controls. Records did not include ART adherence, viral resistance or therapy changes.

Researchers ran immunoSEQ v3.0 at survey level. Profiling relied on immunoSEQ multiplex PCR, and the TCRdb table lists in-frame clones only, not all of them. Among about 35,000 clones listed, around 94% were seen once. Treatment of all HIV participants took place in the United States. With 0 bases removed from V and 1 base from J, the gap between germline ends came to 7 bases. This CDR3 is built from 15 residues. The germline V gene has CDR1 LGHNA and CDR2 YSLEER. The sequencing used unsorted PBMCs, collected 4.1 years after starting antiretroviral therapy. This TCR came from a woman in her fifties or sixties with HIV. V usage is TRBV4-3 and J usage is TRBJ2-1; possible D gene TRBD1, 5 bases. Here the CDR3 reads CASSQDRGSYNEQFF. The CDR3 DNA sequence: TGCGCCAGCAGCCAAGATAGGGGATCCTACAATGAGCAGTTCTTC.